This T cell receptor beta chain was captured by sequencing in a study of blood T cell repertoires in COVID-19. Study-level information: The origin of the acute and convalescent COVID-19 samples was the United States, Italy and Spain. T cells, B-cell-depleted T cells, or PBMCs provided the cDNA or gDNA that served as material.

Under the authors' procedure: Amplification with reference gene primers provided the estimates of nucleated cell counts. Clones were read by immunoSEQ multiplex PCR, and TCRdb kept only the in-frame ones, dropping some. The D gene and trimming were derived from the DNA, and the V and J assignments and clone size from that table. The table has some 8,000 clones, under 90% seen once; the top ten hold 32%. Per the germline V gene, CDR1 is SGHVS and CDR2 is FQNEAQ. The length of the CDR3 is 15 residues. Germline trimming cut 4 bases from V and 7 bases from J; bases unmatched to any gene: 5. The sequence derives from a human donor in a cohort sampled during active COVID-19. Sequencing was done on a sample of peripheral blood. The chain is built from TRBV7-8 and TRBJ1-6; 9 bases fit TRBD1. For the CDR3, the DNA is TGTGCCAGCAGCTCTCCGGGACAGGGAAATTCACCCCTCCACTTT. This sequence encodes CASSSPGQGNSPLHF.